The 14 T cell receptor beta chains below all came from one sample that was sequenced in a study of T cell repertoires in cytomegalovirus infection. MiXCR was run by TCRdb on the reads, yielding one entry per CDR3 protein. Of around 230,000 distinct CDR3 sequences in the sample, 35% to 45% were seen once. These receptors are not linked to any known antigen. The sequences come from CD8+ T cells from cultured PBMCs, collected from culture after CMV antigen stimulation. All receptors derive from a human donor in good health (CMV status not recorded). Some clones in this sample may be carry-over from other donors' samples.

This clonotype was counted many times. V gene TRBV11-2 combines with J gene TRBJ2-5; 11 bases are a match to TRBD1. The CDR3 spans 16 residues. Germline V gives CDR1 SGHAT, CDR2 FQNNGV. V lost 2 bases and J lost 2; bases outside the gene matches: 4. The CDR3 loop reads CASSLMWDRGQETQYF. The DNA of the CDR3 is TGTGCCAGCAGCTTAATGTGGGACAGGGGGCAAGAGACCCAGTACTTC.

This chain joins TRBV12-3 or TRBV12-4 and TRBJ2-1; TRBD2 aligns across 14 bases. V was pared by 5 bases and J by 8 bases, with 5 bases of the junction left unmatched. This CDR3 is built from 15 residues. The CDR3 here is CASSLTSGRADEQFF. The CDR3 DNA reads TGTGCCAGCAGTCTGACTAGCGGGAGGGCCGATGAGCAGTTCTTC.

This clonotype was counted a few times. The chain combines TRBV7-9 with TRBJ2-3, with a weak D call TRBD1 (8 bases). Deletions cut 3 bases from V and 3 bases from J, with 16 bases between. The germline V gene encodes CDR1 SEHNR and CDR2 FQNEAQ (reference sequence). This CDR3 contains 16 residues. CDR3 protein: CASSFLGQGGTDTQYF. The CDR3 region has the DNA TGTGCCAGCAGCTTCCTAGGACAGGGAGGGACAGATACGCAGTATTTT.

This clonotype has a count of ten or more. V gene TRBV7-3 combines with J gene TRBJ2-1, with D perhaps being TRBD1 or TRBD2 (6 bases each). The V gene's germline CDR1 is SGHTA and CDR2 FQGTGA. Trimming cost V 4 bases and J 6 bases, with 13 bases left between them. CDR3 length: 14 amino acids. CDR3 DNA sequence: TGTGCCAGCAGCTACCCGGGGGCTAGCAATGAGCAGTTCTTC. Amino acids: CASSYPGASNEQFF.

This sequence joins TRBV15 and TRBJ1-2; the D gene is possibly TRBD1 (6 bases). Trimming pared 0 bases from V and 7 bases from J, leaving 18 bases between. This CDR3 has 16 amino acids. Germline V gene lookup returns CDR1 LNHNV and CDR2 YYDKDF (reference sequence). In DNA form, the CDR3 reads TGTGCCACCAGCAGAGATCTGGGGGGGGCGATTTTTGGCTACACCTTC. This gives the protein CATSRDLGGAIFGYTF. Filled out from reference TRBV15 and TRBJ1-2, the complete variable domain reads DAMVIQNPRYQVTQFGKPVTLSCSQTLNHNVMYWYQQKSSQAPKLLFHYYDKDFNNEADTPDNFQSRRPNTSFCFLDIRSPGLGDTAMYLCATSRDLGGAIFGYTFGSGTRLTVV.

Concerning this clonotype: Germline and junction disagree at one end, which may indicate a read error. The chain has TRBV28 and TRBJ2-7, with 7 bases that match TRBD2. Germline values: CDR1 MDHEN, CDR2 SYDVKM. This CDR3 is 17 amino acids long. CDR3 protein: CASSPRDYRDLAYVQYF. In DNA form, the CDR3 reads TGTGCCAGCAGTCCCCGGGACTACCGGGACTTAGCCTACGTGCAGTACTTC. The variable domain in full, with the rest retrieved from reference TRBV28 and TRBJ2-7, is DVKVTQSSRYLVKRTGEKVFLECVQDMDHENMFWYRQDPGLGLRLIYFSYDVKMKEKGDIPEGYSVSREKKERFSLILESASTNQTSMYLCASSPRDYRDLAYVQYFGPGTRLTVT.

This clonotype came up a few times. The V gene is TRBV19, the J gene TRBJ2-5; TRBD1 matches at 9 bases. J gave up 4 bases and V 0 bases, and 9 bases lay outside the gene matches. CDR3 length: 17 residues. The germline CDR1 and CDR2 sequences are LNHDA and SQIVND (reference sequence). The CDR3 here is CASSIDPGDRDGETQYF. The DNA of the CDR3 is TGTGCCAGTAGTATAGATCCTGGGGACAGGGATGGAGAGACCCAGTACTTC.

This clonotype was recorded at least ten times. The gene calls are TRBV11-2 and TRBJ1-2, with 8 bases lining up with TRBD1. The germline V gene encodes CDR1 SGHAT and CDR2 FQNNGV. Trimming took 5 bases from V and 6 from J; bases not matched to a gene: 5. CDR3 length equals 13 residues. The CDR3 reads CASSQGARHGYTF. CDR3 bases: TGTGCCAGCAGCCAGGGGGCGAGGCATGGCTACACCTTC.

This clonotype occurred a few times. This chain connects TRBV6-6 to TRBJ1-1, with D uncertain. This CDR3 spans 12 amino acids. From germline, CDR1 is MNHNY and CDR2 SVGAGI (reference sequence). V was cut by 10 bases and J by 1 base, with 10 bases left in between. CDR3 residues: CAIEDGNTEAFF. The CDR3 coding sequence is TGTGCCATCGAAGACGGGAACACTGAAGCTTTCTTT.

In this sample, this clonotype turned up once. The V gene is TRBV11-1, the J gene TRBJ1-1; perhaps TRBD1 as D (5 bases). The germline V gene encodes CDR1 SGHAT and CDR2 FQDESV (reference sequence). CDR3 length: 14 residues. Trimming removed 7 bases from V and 4 bases from J, with 16 bases in between. The CDR3 DNA is TGTGCCAGCATCAAGGACACGTTGAGCACTGAAGCTTTCTTT. Its translation: CASIKDTLSTEAFF.

In its sample, this clonotype was seen a few times. The rearrangement uses TRBV11-2 and TRBJ2-7; TRBD1 aligns across 7 bases. V lost 4 bases and J lost 1; bases outside the gene matches: 10. This CDR3 spans 16 amino acids. Per germline, CDR1 SGHAT and CDR2 FQNNGV. Written as DNA, the CDR3 is TGTGCCAGCAGCTCTACCGGGGAGACAGGGTCCTACGAGCAGTACTTC. It specifies CASSSTGETGSYEQYF.

This chain connects TRBV27 to TRBJ1-1, with a possible D match to TRBD1 (5 bases). Per the germline V gene, CDR1 is MNHEY and CDR2 is SMNVEV (reference sequence). The germline V and J ends were trimmed by 0 bases and 5 bases, with 7 bases remaining between them. The CDR3 contains 13 residues. The CDR3 region is CASSLSRQTEAFF. The CDR3 DNA follows: TGTGCCAGCAGTTTATCAAGACAGACTGAAGCTTTCTTT.

This chain links TRBV6-1 with TRBJ2-5; 9 bases are a match to TRBD1. This CDR3 comprises 15 residues. V trimming: 6 bases; J trimming: 1 base; junction bases outside the gene matches: 6. The V gene's germline CDR1 is MNHNS and CDR2 SASEGT. CDR3 sequence (DNA): TGTGCCAGCAGCCGCACAGGGGGCGTCCAAGAGACCCAGTACTTC. Translating gives CASSRTGGVQETQYF.

The V gene is TRBV12-3 or TRBV12-4, the J gene TRBJ1-3; weak D call: TRBD1 (5 bases). Trimming removed 11 bases at V and 3 bases at J, with 14 bases between. The CDR3 consists of 13 residues. CDR3 bases: TGTGCCTGTATCGGGGACGATGGAAACACCATATATTTT. It codes for CACIGDDGNTIYF.